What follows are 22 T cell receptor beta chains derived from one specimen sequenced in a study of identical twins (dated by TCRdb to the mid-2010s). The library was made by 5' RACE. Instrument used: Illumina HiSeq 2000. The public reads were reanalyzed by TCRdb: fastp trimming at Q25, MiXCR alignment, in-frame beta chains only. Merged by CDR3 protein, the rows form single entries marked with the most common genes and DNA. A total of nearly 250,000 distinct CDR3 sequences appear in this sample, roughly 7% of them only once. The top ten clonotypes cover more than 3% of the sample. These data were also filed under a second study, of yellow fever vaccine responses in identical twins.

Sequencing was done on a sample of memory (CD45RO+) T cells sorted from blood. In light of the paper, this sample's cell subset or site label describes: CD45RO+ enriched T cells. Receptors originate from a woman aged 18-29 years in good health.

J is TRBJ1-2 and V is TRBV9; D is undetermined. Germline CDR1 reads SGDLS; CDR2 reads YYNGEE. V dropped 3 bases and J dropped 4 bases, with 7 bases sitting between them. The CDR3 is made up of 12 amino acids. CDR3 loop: CASSGPIYGYTF. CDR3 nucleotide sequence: TGTGCCAGCAGCGGGCCCATCTATGGCTACACCTTC.

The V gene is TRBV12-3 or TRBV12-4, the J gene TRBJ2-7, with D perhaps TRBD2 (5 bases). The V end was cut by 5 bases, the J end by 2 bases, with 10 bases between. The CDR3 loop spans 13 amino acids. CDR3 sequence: CASSEDLAYEQYF. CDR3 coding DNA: TGTGCCAGCAGTGAGGACTTGGCCTACGAGCAGTACTTC.

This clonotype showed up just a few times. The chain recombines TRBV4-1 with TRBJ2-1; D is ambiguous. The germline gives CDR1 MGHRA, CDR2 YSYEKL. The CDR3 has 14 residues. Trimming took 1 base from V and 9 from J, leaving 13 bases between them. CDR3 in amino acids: CASSQVSGLGEQFF. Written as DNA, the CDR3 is TGCGCCAGCAGCCAAGTTTCTGGCCTAGGTGAGCAGTTCTTC.

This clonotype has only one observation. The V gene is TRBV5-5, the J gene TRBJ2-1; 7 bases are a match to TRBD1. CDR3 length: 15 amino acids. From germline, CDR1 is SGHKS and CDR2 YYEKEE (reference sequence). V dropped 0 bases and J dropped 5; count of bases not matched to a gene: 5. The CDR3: CASSLGQGWNNEQFF. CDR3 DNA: TGTGCCAGCAGCTTGGGACAGGGATGGAACAATGAGCAGTTCTTC.

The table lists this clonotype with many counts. As DNA, the CDR3 is TGTGCCGTCAGAGGGGGATACCTAAATAACTATGGCTACACCTTC. Translated, it gives CAVRGGYLNNYGYTF. V gene TRBV28 combines with J gene TRBJ1-2, with a tentative D call TRBD1 (6 bases). The germline gives CDR1 MDHEN, CDR2 SYDVKM. This CDR3 has 15 residues. V was cut by 11 bases and J by 1 base, with 20 bases left in between.

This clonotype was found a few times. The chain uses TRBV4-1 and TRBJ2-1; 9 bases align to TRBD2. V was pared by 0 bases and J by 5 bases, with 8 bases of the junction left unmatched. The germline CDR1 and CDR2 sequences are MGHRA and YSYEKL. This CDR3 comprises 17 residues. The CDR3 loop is CASSQDERLAGNNEQFF. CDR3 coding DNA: TGCGCCAGCAGCCAAGATGAAAGGCTAGCGGGGAACAATGAGCAGTTCTTC.

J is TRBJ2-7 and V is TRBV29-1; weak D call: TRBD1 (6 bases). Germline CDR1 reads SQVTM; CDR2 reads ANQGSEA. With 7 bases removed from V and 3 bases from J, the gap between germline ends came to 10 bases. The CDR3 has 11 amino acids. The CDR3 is CSGQVGYEQYF. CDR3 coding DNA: TGCAGCGGACAGGTGGGCTACGAGCAGTACTTC.

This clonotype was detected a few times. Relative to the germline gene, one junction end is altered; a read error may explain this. This chain's CDR3 is CSAWTSGGGWETHYF. In DNA, the CDR3 is TGCAGTGCTTGGACTAGCGGGGGGGGATGGGAGACCCACTACTTC. The gene calls are TRBV20-1 and TRBJ2-5, with TRBD2 matching over 15 bases. The CDR3 contains 15 residues. CDR1 and CDR2 from the germline V gene are DFQATT and SNEGSKA (reference sequence).

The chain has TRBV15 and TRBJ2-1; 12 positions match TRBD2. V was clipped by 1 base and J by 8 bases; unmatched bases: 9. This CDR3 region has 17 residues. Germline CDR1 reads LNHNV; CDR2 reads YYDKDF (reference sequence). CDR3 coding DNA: TGTGCCACCAGCAGAGTTACGACTAGCGGGAGTGGCTATGAGCAGTTCTTC. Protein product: CATSRVTTSGSGYEQFF. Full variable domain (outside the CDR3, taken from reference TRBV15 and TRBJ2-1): DAMVIQNPRYQVTQFGKPVTLSCSQTLNHNVMYWYQQKSSQAPKLLFHYYDKDFNNEADTPDNFQSRRPNTSFCFLDIRSPGLGDTAMYLCATSRVTTSGSGYEQFFGPGTRLTVL.

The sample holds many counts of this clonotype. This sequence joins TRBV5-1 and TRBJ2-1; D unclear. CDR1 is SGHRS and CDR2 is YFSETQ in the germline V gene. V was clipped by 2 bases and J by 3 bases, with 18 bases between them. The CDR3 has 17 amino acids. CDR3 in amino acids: CASSFNFWHSHYNEQFF. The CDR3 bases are TGCGCCAGCAGCTTCAATTTTTGGCATTCCCACTACAATGAGCAGTTCTTC.

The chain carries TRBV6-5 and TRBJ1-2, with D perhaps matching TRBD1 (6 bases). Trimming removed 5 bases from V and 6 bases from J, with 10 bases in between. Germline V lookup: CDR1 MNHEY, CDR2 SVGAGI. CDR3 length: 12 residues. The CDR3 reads CASSQGSHGYTF. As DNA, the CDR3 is TGTGCCAGCAGTCAGGGGAGCCATGGCTACACCTTC.

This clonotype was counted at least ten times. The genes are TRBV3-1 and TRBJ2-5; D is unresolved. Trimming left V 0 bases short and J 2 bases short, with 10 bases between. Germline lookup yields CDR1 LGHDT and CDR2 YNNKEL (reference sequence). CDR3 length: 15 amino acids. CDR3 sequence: CASSQDLTKQETQYF. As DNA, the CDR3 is TGTGCCAGCAGCCAAGATCTCACTAAACAAGAGACCCAGTACTTC.

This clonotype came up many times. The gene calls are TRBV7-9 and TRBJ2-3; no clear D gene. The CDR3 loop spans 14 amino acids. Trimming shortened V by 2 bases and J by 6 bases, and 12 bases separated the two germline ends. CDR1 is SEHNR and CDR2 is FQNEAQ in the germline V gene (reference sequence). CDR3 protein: CASSLRSIGDTQYF. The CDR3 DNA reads TGTGCCAGCAGCTTAAGATCCATTGGGGATACGCAGTATTTT.

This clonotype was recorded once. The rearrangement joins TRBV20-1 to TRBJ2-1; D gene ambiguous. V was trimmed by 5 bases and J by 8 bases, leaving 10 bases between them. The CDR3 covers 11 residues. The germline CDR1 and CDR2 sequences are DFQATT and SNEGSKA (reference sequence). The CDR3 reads CSARPSYEQFF. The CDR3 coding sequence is TGCAGTGCTCGGCCTAGTTATGAGCAGTTCTTC.

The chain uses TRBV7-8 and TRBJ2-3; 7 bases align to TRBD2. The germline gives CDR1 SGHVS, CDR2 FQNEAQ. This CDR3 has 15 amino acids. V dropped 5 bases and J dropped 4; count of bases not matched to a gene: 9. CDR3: CASSLKGRAPDTQYF. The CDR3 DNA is TGTGCCAGCAGCCTGAAAGGGAGGGCTCCAGATACGCAGTATTTT.

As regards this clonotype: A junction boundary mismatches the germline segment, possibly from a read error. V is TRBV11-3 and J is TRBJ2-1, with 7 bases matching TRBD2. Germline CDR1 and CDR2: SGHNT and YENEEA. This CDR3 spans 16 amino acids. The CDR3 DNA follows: TGTGCCAGCAGCCCGGAACCGGGACTAAAATACAATGAGCAGCTCTTC. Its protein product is CASSPEPGLKYNEQLF.

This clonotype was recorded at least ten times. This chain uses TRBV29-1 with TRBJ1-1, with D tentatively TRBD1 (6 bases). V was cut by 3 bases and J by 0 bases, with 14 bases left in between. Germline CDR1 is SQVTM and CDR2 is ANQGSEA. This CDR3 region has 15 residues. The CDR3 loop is CSVDFEGGLNTEAFF. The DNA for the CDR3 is TGCAGCGTTGACTTCGAGGGGGGGCTGAACACTGAAGCTTTCTTT.

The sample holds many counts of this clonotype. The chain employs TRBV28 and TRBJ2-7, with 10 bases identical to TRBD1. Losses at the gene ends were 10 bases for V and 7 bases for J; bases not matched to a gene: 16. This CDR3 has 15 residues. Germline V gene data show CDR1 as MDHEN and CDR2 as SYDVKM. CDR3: CATKRQGAPSGEQYF. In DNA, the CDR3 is TGTGCCACCAAACGACAGGGGGCTCCATCAGGGGAGCAGTACTTC.

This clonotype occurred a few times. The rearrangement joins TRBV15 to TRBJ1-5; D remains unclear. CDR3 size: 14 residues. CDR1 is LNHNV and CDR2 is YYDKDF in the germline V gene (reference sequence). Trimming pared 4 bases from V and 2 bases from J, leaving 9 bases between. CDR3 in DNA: TGTGCCACCAGCAATCGGGGAGGCAATCAGCCCCAGCATTTT. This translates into CATSNRGGNQPQHF.

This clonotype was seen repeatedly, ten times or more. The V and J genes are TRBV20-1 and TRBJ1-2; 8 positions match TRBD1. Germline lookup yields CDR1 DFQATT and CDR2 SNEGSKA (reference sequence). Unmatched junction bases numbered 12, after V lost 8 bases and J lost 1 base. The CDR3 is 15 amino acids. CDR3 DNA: TGCAGTCTCGGATCCCAGGGGGCGCTTAACTATGGCTACACCTTC. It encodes CSLGSQGALNYGYTF.

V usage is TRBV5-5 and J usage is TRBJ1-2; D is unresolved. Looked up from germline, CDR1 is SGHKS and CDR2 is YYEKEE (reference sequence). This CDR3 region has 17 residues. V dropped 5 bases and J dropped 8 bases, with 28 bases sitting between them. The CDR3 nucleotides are TGTGCCAGCAGGAAGATTAGGGCCGGCGTCCCCTCCGGGGGCTACACCTTC. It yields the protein CASRKIRAGVPSGGYTF.

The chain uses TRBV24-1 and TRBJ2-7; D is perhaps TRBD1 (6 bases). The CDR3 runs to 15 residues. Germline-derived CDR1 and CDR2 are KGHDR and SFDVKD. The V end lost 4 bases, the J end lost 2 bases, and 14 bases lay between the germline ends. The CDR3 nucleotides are TGTGCCACCAGTGACCCCGGGACAAACCCCTACGAGCAGTACTTC. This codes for CATSDPGTNPYEQYF.